What follows are 25 T cell receptor beta chains derived from one specimen sequenced in a study of blood T cell repertoires in COVID-19. Produced via immunoSEQ multiplex PCR; TCRdb's table is partial and in-frame only. Of about 160,000 clones in the sample, about 87% are singletons; the top ten hold 10%. Material for sequencing was peripheral blood. These TCRs come from a woman between 65 and 79 years old with COVID-19, enrolled during active disease.

The chain employs TRBV5-6 and TRBJ2-5; 10 bases match TRBD2. V lost 4 bases, J lost 4 bases, and 13 bases stayed unmatched. The CDR3 contains 17 residues. CDR1 and CDR2 from the germline V gene are SGHDT and YYEEEE. The CDR3 spells CASSRIVGTSVRETQYF. The CDR3 DNA is TGTGCCAGCAGCCGAATTGTAGGGACTAGCGTTAGAGAGACCCAGTACTTC.

V is TRBV5-6 and J is TRBJ2-7, with 8 bases lining up with TRBD2. The germline CDR1 and CDR2 sequences are SGHDT and YYEEEE. CDR3 length equals 15 residues. J gave up 3 bases and V 4 bases, and 9 bases lay outside the gene matches. This chain's CDR3 is CASSNRKRGSYEQYF. As DNA, the CDR3 is TGTGCCAGCAGCAATAGAAAGCGGGGGAGCTACGAGCAGTACTTC.

This chain links TRBV19 with TRBJ2-7; TRBD1 matches 9 bases. Trimming cost V 5 bases and J 4 bases; bases outside gene matches: 15. This CDR3 region has 17 residues. Germline CDR1 is LNHDA and CDR2 is SQIVND (reference sequence). The CDR3 DNA reads as TGTGCCAGTAGTCCGGGACAGGGAAGTTTCGCCTGGTACGAGCAGTACTTC. Amino acid sequence: CASSPGQGSFAWYEQYF.

The chain carries TRBV7-9 and TRBJ1-3, with D possibly TRBD1 on 5 matching bases. This CDR3 comprises 18 residues. Germline V lookup: CDR1 SEHNR, CDR2 FQNEAQ (reference sequence). Trimming took 5 bases from V and 1 from J, leaving 21 bases between them. CDR3 coding DNA: TGTGCCAGCAGCCGCCCCTTTGACAGCCTCACTTCTGGAAACACCATATATTTT. Its translation is CASSRPFDSLTSGNTIYF.

The chain recombines TRBV11-2 with TRBJ2-1; D is undetermined. This CDR3 has 13 residues. Between the trimmed V and J ends, which lost 5 bases and 3 bases, there was a span of 8 bases. Germline V CDR1 and CDR2: SGHAT, FQNNGV. CDR3 loop: CASSQPSYNEQFF. Here the CDR3 DNA reads TGTGCCAGCAGCCAACCTAGCTACAATGAGCAGTTCTTC.

The genes are TRBV30 and TRBJ1-3; D remains ambiguous. From germline, CDR1 is GTSNPN and CDR2 SVGIG (reference sequence). V dropped 0 bases and J dropped 0 bases, with 3 bases sitting between them. This CDR3 is built from 13 residues. The CDR3 sequence: CAWSVHSGNTIYF. The CDR3 nucleotides read TGTGCCTGGAGTGTCCACTCTGGAAACACCATATATTTT.

This CDR3 is CASSLNGEKLFF. Written as DNA, the CDR3 is TGTGCCAGCAGCTTAAACGGTGAAAAACTGTTTTTT. The rearrangement links TRBV5-5 to TRBJ1-4; D call uncertain. The germline V gene encodes CDR1 SGHKS and CDR2 YYEKEE (reference sequence). This CDR3 is 12 amino acids long. Trimming took 2 bases from V and 7 from J, leaving 6 bases between them.

This chain joins TRBV2 and TRBJ1-4; 8 bases align to TRBD1. V lost 6 bases and J lost 7; bases outside the gene matches: 7. The CDR3 runs 14 residues. Germline V CDR1 and CDR2: SNHLY, FYNNEI. The CDR3 loop reads CASRVRDRSEKLFF. In DNA, the CDR3 is TGTGCCAGCAGGGTGCGGGACAGGTCTGAAAAACTGTTTTTT.

Here the CDR3 DNA reads TGTGCCAGCTCACCAGTTGAGAACTATGGCTACACCTTC. Amino acid sequence: CASSPVENYGYTF. The chain is built from TRBV18 and TRBJ1-2, with D uncertain. CDR1 and CDR2 (germline): KGHSH, LQKENI. CDR3 length: 13 amino acids. Trimming stripped 2 bases from V and 2 bases from J, with 6 bases between.

This clone came up once. The chain combines TRBV24-1 with TRBJ2-7; TRBD1 matches at 9 bases. Germline V lookup: CDR1 KGHDR, CDR2 SFDVKD. After removal of 3 bases from V and 3 bases from J, the junction contained 5 bases not matched to a gene. This CDR3 contains 15 residues. The DNA for the CDR3 is TGTGCCACCAGTGATCCGGGACAGGGTGGCTACGAGCAGTACTTC. Encoded protein: CATSDPGQGGYEQYF.

The gene calls are TRBV5-6 and TRBJ1-1; 7 nucleotides line up with TRBD1. The CDR3 has 13 residues. V shed 1 base, J shed 11 bases, and the junction held 8 bases outside the gene matches. The V gene's germline CDR1 is SGHDT and CDR2 YYEEEE. The CDR3 DNA reads TGTGCCAGCAGCTTGACCTGGACAGGTCGGGCTTTCTTT. Its protein is CASSLTWTGRAFF. The full variable domain, with the rest looked up from reference TRBV5-6 and TRBJ1-1, is DAGVTQSPTHLIKTRGQQVTLRCSPKSGHDTVSWYQQALGQGPQFIFQYYEEEERQRGNFPDRFSGHQFPNYSSELNVNALLLGDSALYLCASSLTWTGRAFFGQGTRLTVV.

This chain connects TRBV7-9 to TRBJ1-4, with D tentatively TRBD1 (5 bases). This CDR3 region has 15 residues. V lost 5 bases to trimming and J lost 0 bases, with 10 bases between them. Germline V gives CDR1 SEHNR, CDR2 FQNEAQ (reference sequence). CDR3 DNA: TGTGCCAGCAGCACCGGACACTCAACTAATGAAAAACTGTTTTTT. Its protein product is CASSTGHSTNEKLFF.

The chain combines TRBV2 with TRBJ1-1; D gene ambiguous. The CDR3 has 14 residues. V was cut by 1 base and J by 7 bases, with 13 bases left in between. CDR1 SNHLY and CDR2 FYNNEI come from the germline V gene. The CDR3 DNA is TGTGCCAGCAGTGAAGATCGCAGACTGATTGAAGCTTTCTTT. Its translation is CASSEDRRLIEAFF.

The J gene is TRBJ1-6, the V gene TRBV11-1; D perhaps matches TRBD1 (6 bases). This CDR3 spans 14 amino acids. The V and J ends lost 5 bases and 7 bases respectively, with 12 bases between them. Per the germline V gene, CDR1 is SGHAT and CDR2 is FQDESV (reference sequence). CDR3 protein: CASSPQGSNSPLHF. CDR3 DNA: TGTGCCAGCAGCCCACAGGGCAGCAATTCACCCCTCCACTTT.

This chain links TRBV30 with TRBJ2-3; 10 positions agree with TRBD2. Trimming at V came to 0 bases and at J to 5 bases, leaving 11 bases not matched to a gene. Per the germline V gene, CDR1 is GTSNPN and CDR2 is SVGIG (reference sequence). This CDR3 has 17 residues. The CDR3 nucleotides are TGTGCCTGGAGTGTAGGGTCTAGCGGGGGTATTGAAGATACGCAGTATTTT. Translated: CAWSVGSSGGIEDTQYF.

Written as DNA, the CDR3 is TGTGCCTGGAGGCGGGCAGGGGTGTTTGATACGCAGTATTTT. Its translation: CAWRRAGVFDTQYF. The J gene is TRBJ2-3, the V gene TRBV30, with D possibly being TRBD1 (6 bases). The germline V gene has CDR1 GTSNPN and CDR2 SVGIG (reference sequence). The CDR3 contains 14 residues. The V end lost 3 bases, the J end lost 6 bases, and 16 bases lay between the germline ends.

The chain carries TRBV7-9 and TRBJ2-5, with 8 bases identical to TRBD2. This CDR3 region has 15 residues. Germline values: CDR1 SEHNR, CDR2 FQNEAQ (reference sequence). The V and J ends lost 5 bases and 1 base, in that order; junction bases with no gene match: 6. The CDR3 loop reads CASSPAGGTQETQYF. The CDR3 nucleotides are TGTGCCAGCAGCCCCGCGGGGGGAACCCAAGAGACCCAGTACTTC.

V and J are TRBV6-4 and TRBJ1-6; D is undetermined. Germline loops: CDR1 MRHNA, CDR2 SNTAGT. V was pared by 2 bases and J by 11 bases, with 16 bases between. The CDR3 loop spans 15 amino acids. CDR3 in amino acids: CASSDDGPVGAPLHF. The CDR3 DNA is TGTGCCAGCAGTGACGACGGCCCTGTCGGGGCACCCCTCCACTTT.

This sequence joins TRBV2 and TRBJ1-1, with no clear D. V lost 8 bases to trimming and J lost 9 bases, with 13 bases between them. The V gene's germline CDR1 is SNHLY and CDR2 FYNNEI. This CDR3 has 11 residues. In DNA form, the CDR3 reads TGTGCCAGCCGGGTTCAGTTGAAAGCTTTCTTT. Translated: CASRVQLKAFF.

The genes are TRBV6-1 and TRBJ2-2; a weak D match, TRBD2 (5 bases). CDR1 MNHNS and CDR2 SASEGT come from the germline V gene. The CDR3 sequence is 16 residues long. The V and J ends lost 3 bases and 4 bases respectively, with 15 bases between them. CDR3 DNA sequence: TGTGCCAGCAGTGACAAGGGCCGCGAGGGCACCGGGGAGCTGTTTTTT. Its protein is CASSDKGREGTGELFF.

V gene TRBV7-9 combines with J gene TRBJ2-3; D unresolved. V was trimmed by 1 base and J by 6 bases, leaving 5 bases between them. The CDR3 runs to 12 residues. CDR1 SEHNR and CDR2 FQNEAQ come from the germline V gene (reference sequence). Written as DNA, the CDR3 is TGTGCCAGCAGCTTAGTTGCGGATACGCAGTATTTT. Its protein product is CASSLVADTQYF.

This clone was counted once. The chain links TRBV2 to TRBJ2-2; 12 bases match TRBD1. Trimming took 5 bases from V and 4 from J; bases not matched to a gene: 5. CDR3 length equals 16 residues. Germline V gives CDR1 SNHLY, CDR2 FYNNEI. This CDR3 reads CASSKGTGGFTGELFF. The CDR3 nucleotides are TGTGCCAGCAGTAAAGGGACAGGGGGCTTCACCGGGGAGCTGTTTTTT.

The CDR3 region has the DNA TGTGCCATCAGTGAGTCGAGGGGGCCTAATGAAAAACTGTTTTTT. It encodes CAISESRGPNEKLFF. This chain links TRBV10-3 with TRBJ1-4; 7 nucleotides agree with TRBD1. The CDR3 covers 15 residues. V lost 0 bases and J lost 3; bases outside the gene matches: 1. Germline lookup yields CDR1 ENHRY and CDR2 SYGVKD.

The V gene is TRBV28, the J gene TRBJ1-4; D remains ambiguous. Germline assignment: CDR1 MDHEN and CDR2 SYDVKM. Trimming stripped 7 bases from V and 3 bases from J, with 12 bases between. There are 14 residues in the CDR3. The CDR3 is CASTPDLANEKLFF. The CDR3 DNA is TGTGCCAGCACACCAGATCTTGCTAATGAAAAACTGTTTTTT.

This chain connects TRBV6-6 to TRBJ1-2; 9 bases agree with TRBD1. The CDR3 loop spans 15 amino acids. J gave up 7 bases and V 5 bases, and 11 bases lay outside the gene matches. Germline lookup yields CDR1 MNHNY and CDR2 SVGAGI (reference sequence). As DNA, the CDR3 is TGTGCCAGCAGTAGCACCACCGGGACAGGGTCTGGCTACACCTTC. Its protein product is CASSSTTGTGSGYTF.